This T cell receptor (beta chain) is drawn from a study of PD-L1 blockade in urothelial cancer. Whole-study context: Analyses were performed on blood at 3 weeks after treatment start (the second dose) and at 6 weeks.

The germline V and J ends were trimmed by 5 bases and 2 bases, with 10 bases remaining between them. CDR1 is SNHLY, CDR2 FYNNEI, per germline. This CDR3 is built from 13 residues. Time point of the sample: pretreatment peripheral blood. Sampling of each patient yielded between 1 and 8 specimens, collected pretreatment and on-treatment. Sequenced by immunoSEQ multiplex PCR; TCRdb stores in-frame clones only, minus some. Altogether 45,000 to 55,000 clones are present, more than 75% being singletons, with the ten largest covering 1% to 1.5%. This material consisted of PBMCs, taken around atezolizumab (anti-PD-L1) treatment. The chain uses TRBV2 and TRBJ2-7; D is perhaps TRBD1 (5 bases). This clonotype was obtained from a man in his fifties or sixties with urothelial cancer. The CDR3 bases are TGTGCCAGCAGTAGAGACAGTACCTACGAGCAGTACTTC. Protein: CASSRDSTYEQYF.